This T cell receptor beta chain is from a study of beta chain features in type 1 diabetes. Whole-study context: The examined sorted cells totaled fewer than 140 million across samples. Whole-study results and caveats: Any HLA type influence on TCRB rearrangement was left unresolved here. Across all four CD4+ subsets, people with type 1 diabetes showed modestly shorter TCRB CDR3s.

Per germline, CDR1 SGHTA and CDR2 FQGNSA. This CDR3 has 14 residues. V lost 4 bases and J 0 bases, leaving 9 bases between the germline ends. Reverse transcription of all isolated RNA meant that expressed TCRB transcripts were sequenced. The assay was immunoSEQ multiplex PCR, and TCRdb's table has in-frame clones only and misses some. This sample has roughly 400,000 clones, with 8% to 10% found just once. With regard to this clone: Antigen unknown.

The gene calls are TRBV7-2 and TRBJ1-1; D ambiguous. Sequencing input: central memory CD4+ T cells from blood. This receptor was identified in a man aged 25 to 45 with type 1 diabetes. The CDR3 DNA follows: TGTGCCAGCAGCTCCTGGTCCATGAACACTGAAGCTTTCTTT. Translated: CASSSWSMNTEAFF.